This T cell receptor (beta chain) was sequenced during a study of cytomegalovirus exposure and HLA in healthy donors. About the study: HLA-typed donors were the source of about 85 million unique TCRs, which an early data release held. Study observations and caveats: Clonal expansion, a later analysis showed, was greater in HLA-associated TCR beta chains than in equally common others.

The CDR3 extends over 16 amino acids. V trimming: 4 bases; J trimming: 4 bases; junction bases outside the gene matches: 7. Germline CDR1 SGDLS, CDR2 YYNGEE. Researchers ran the PCR with 60 Vbeta and 13 Jbeta primers. The table came from immunoSEQ multiplex PCR; TCRdb's copy has only in-frame clones and leaves some out. The sample carries some 120,000 clones, around 80% recorded once. The table lists this clone with a count of one. Antigen: not known. The V call is TRBV9, the J call TRBJ2-2, with 10 bases identical to TRBD2. This clonotype was obtained from a man between 50 and 59 years old in good health and CMV-seronegative. The sequencing input was PBMCs. CDR3 protein: CASSLIAGGITGELFF. The CDR3 coding sequence is TGTGCCAGCAGCCTTATAGCGGGGGGAATCACCGGGGAGCTGTTTTTT.